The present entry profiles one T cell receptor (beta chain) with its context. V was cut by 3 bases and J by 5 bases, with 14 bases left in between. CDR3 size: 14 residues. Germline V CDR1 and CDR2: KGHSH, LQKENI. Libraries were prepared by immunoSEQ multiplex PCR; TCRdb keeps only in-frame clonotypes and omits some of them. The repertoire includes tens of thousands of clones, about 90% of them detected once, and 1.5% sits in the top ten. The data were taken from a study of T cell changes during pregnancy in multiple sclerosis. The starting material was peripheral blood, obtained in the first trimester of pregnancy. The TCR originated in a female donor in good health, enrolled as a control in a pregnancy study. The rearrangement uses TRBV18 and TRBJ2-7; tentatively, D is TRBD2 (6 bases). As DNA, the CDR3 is TGTGCCAGCTCACCTCCGACTAGGGCCCACGAGCAGTACTTC. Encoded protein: CASSPPTRAHEQYF.